The 12 T cell receptor beta chains below were found in one sample sequenced in a study of OX40 agonist ivuxolimab in advanced cancers. Clones were sequenced by immunoSEQ multiplex PCR, and TCRdb holds only the in-frame ones, with some missing. The sample includes fewer than 65,000 clones, 86% of them seen just once. Sequenced material: CD4+ or CD8+ T cells sorted from blood, taken in a trial of the OX40 agonist ivuxolimab. The receptor set was obtained from an adult with an advanced solid tumor such as melanoma, head and neck, liver or kidney cancer.

The J gene is TRBJ1-1, the V gene TRBV5-1; tentative D call: TRBD1 (5 bases). This CDR3 is built from 15 residues. Germline V gives CDR1 SGHRS, CDR2 YFSETQ. V was cut by 0 bases and J by 3 bases, with 12 bases left in between. CDR3 nucleotides: TGCGCCAGCAGCTTGGCCAACTCGGGGGACACTGAAGCTTTCTTT. Amino acids: CASSLANSGDTEAFF.

This sequence joins TRBV5-1 and TRBJ2-7; 7 nucleotides align to TRBD2. The CDR3 runs 15 residues. Per the germline V gene, CDR1 is SGHRS and CDR2 is YFSETQ. The V gene end was trimmed by 5 bases and the J gene end by 2 bases; junction bases not matched to a gene: 10. The CDR3 DNA sequence: TGCGCCAGCAGACAGATCCTAGCGGACACCTACGAGCAGTACTTC. Residues: CASRQILADTYEQYF.

The chain links TRBV13 to TRBJ2-7; possibly TRBD2 for D (5 bases). Germline V gene sequence: CDR1 PRHDT, CDR2 FYEKMQ (reference sequence). This CDR3 region has 15 residues. V was trimmed by 3 bases and J by 0 bases, leaving 12 bases between them. The CDR3 sequence is CASSLGGLSSYEQYF. CDR3 coding DNA: TGTGCCAGCAGCTTGGGCGGGCTCAGCTCCTACGAGCAGTACTTC. Full variable domain (remainder filled in from reference TRBV13 and TRBJ2-7): AAGVIQSPRHLIKEKRETATLKCYPIPRHDTVYWYQQGPGQDPQFLISFYEKMQSDKGSIPDRFSAQQFSDYHSELNMSSLELGDSALYFCASSLGGLSSYEQYFGPGTRLTVT.

The chain couples TRBV19 to TRBJ2-3, with 8 positions matching TRBD2. Per germline, CDR1 LNHDA and CDR2 SQIVND (reference sequence). The CDR3 is made up of 16 amino acids. The J segment lost 0 bases and the V segment lost 7 bases, leaving 9 bases of the junction unmatched. The CDR3: CASTPQASGSTDTQYF. The DNA for the CDR3 is TGTGCCAGTACCCCACAGGCTAGCGGGAGCACAGATACGCAGTATTTT. Complete variable domain (other parts from reference TRBV19 and TRBJ2-3): DGGITQSPKYLFRKEGQNVTLSCEQNLNHDAMYWYRQDPGQGLRLIYYSQIVNDFQKGDIAEGYSVSREKKESFPLTVTSAQKNPTAFYLCASTPQASGSTDTQYFGPGTRLTVL.

The CDR3 region is CASRGGLIGEQYF. CDR3 DNA: TGTGCCAGCAGGGGGGGACTCATTGGCGAGCAGTACTTC. The chain uses TRBV5-4 and TRBJ2-7; weak D call: TRBD2 (6 bases). The CDR3 is 13 residues long. Trimming cost V 5 bases and J 6 bases, with 15 bases left between them. Germline lookup yields CDR1 SGHNT and CDR2 YYREEE (reference sequence). The full variable domain, in which reference TRBV5-4 and TRBJ2-7 provide the parts outside the CDR3, is ETGVTQSPTHLIKTRGQQVTLRCSSQSGHNTVSWYQQALGQGPQFIFQYYREEENGRGNFPPRFSGLQFPNYSSELNVNALELDDSALYLCASRGGLIGEQYFGPGTRLTVT.

The chain couples TRBV4-1 to TRBJ2-5; 11 bases line up with TRBD1. CDR3 length: 15 amino acids. V lost 3 bases and J lost 2; bases outside the gene matches: 2. The V gene's germline CDR1 is MGHRA and CDR2 YSYEKL. The CDR3 loop reads CASSQDRGQQETQYF. The CDR3 DNA reads as TGCGCCAGCAGCCAGGACAGGGGGCAGCAAGAGACCCAGTACTTC.

This clone turned up a few times. The V call is TRBV5-3, the J call TRBJ2-7, with 13 bases aligning to TRBD2. TRBV5-3 qualifies as an ORF whose function is uncertain. CDR3 length: 16 amino acids. V trimming: 3 bases; J trimming: 3 bases; junction bases outside the gene matches: 6. In DNA form, the CDR3 reads TGTGCCAGAAGCTCGACTAGCGGGAGGCCCCACTACGAGCAGTACTTC. This encodes CARSSTSGRPHYEQYF.

The chain is built from TRBV29-1 and TRBJ2-5, with 7 positions matching TRBD1. The trim removed 4 bases at V and 5 bases at J, leaving 7 bases unmatched. CDR3 length: 13 residues. CDR1 is SQVTM, CDR2 ANQGSEA, per germline. Here the CDR3 DNA reads TGCAGCGTTGGCCCAGGGGGTGGCGAGACCCAGTACTTC. Amino acid sequence: CSVGPGGGETQYF.

V and J are TRBV28 and TRBJ1-6, with D uncertain. CDR3 length: 15 residues. Germline V gene data show CDR1 as MDHEN and CDR2 as SYDVKM. V lost 5 bases and J lost 3, with 11 bases in between. The CDR3 DNA follows: TGTGCCAGCAGTCCCGGTGAGGGCTATAATTCACCCCTCCACTTT. Its protein product is CASSPGEGYNSPLHF.

The genes are TRBV11-3 and TRBJ2-7; possible D gene TRBD1, 6 bases. CDR1 and CDR2 (germline): SGHNT, YENEEA. CDR3 length: 15 amino acids. Trimming took off 3 bases at V and 2 bases at J, with 14 bases between the two ends. CDR3 bases: TGTGCCAGCAGCTTTGCAGGGGAAACAACCTACGAGCAGTACTTC. This codes for CASSFAGETTYEQYF.

The chain recombines TRBV6-1 with TRBJ2-1, with 14 bases lining up with TRBD2. CDR1 is MNHNS and CDR2 is SASEGT in the germline V gene. V dropped 5 bases and J dropped 9; count of bases not matched to a gene: 6. The CDR3 is 15 residues long. CDR3 protein: CASSSGLAGVSEQFF. The CDR3 DNA reads as TGTGCCAGCAGTTCGGGACTAGCGGGAGTAAGTGAGCAGTTCTTC.

This chain joins TRBV5-1 and TRBJ1-2; tentative D call: TRBD1 (6 bases). Trimming took off 3 bases at V and 2 bases at J, with 11 bases between the two ends. This CDR3 contains 14 residues. Germline CDR1 and CDR2: SGHRS and YFSETQ. The CDR3 loop reads CASSSETGNYGYTF. DNA of the CDR3: TGCGCCAGCAGCTCCGAGACAGGAAACTATGGCTACACCTTC. The full variable domain, completed using reference TRBV5-1 and TRBJ1-2, is KAGVTQTPRYLIKTRGQQVTLSCSPISGHRSVSWYQQTPGQGLQFLFEYFSETQRNKGNFPGRFSGRQFSNSRSEMNVSTLELGDSALYLCASSSETGNYGYTFGSGTRLTVV.